These T cell receptor beta chains were read from a single sample in a study of CD8 T cells in ankylosing spondylitis. TCRdb passed the 5' RACE reads through MiXCR, listing each CDR3 protein once. The table has about 500,000 distinct CDR3 sequences, roughly 13% seen once. Material: blood, either unsorted or a sorted T cell fraction (not recorded which). The source is a male donor with ankylosing spondylitis. Each CDR3 is given with its conserved first and last residue. The D gene is left open where the match is weak. Only part of the rows carry a size: once, few, many, or a class if the clone is expanded.

clone size,D gene,J gene,V gene,CDR3 protein,CDR3 DNA
NA,NA,TRBJ2-4,TRBV13,CASSLREKAKNIQYF,TGTGCCAGCAGCTTACGAGAGAAAGCCAAAAACATTCAGTACTTC
few,NA,TRBJ1-2,TRBV20-1,CSAASGSYGYTF,TGCAGTGCTGCCTCAGGGAGCTATGGCTACACCTTC
few,NA,TRBJ2-1,TRBV5-5,CASSPGGFSYNEQFF,TGTGCCAGCAGCCCAGGAGGATTTTCCTACAATGAGCAGTTCTTC
few,NA,TRBJ2-1,TRBV5-1,CASSFRVTDNEQFF,TGCGCCAGCAGCTTTAGGGTCACAGACAATGAGCAGTTCTTC
few,TRBD2,TRBJ2-1,TRBV6-2/TRBV6-3,CASSYSRGSPSNEQFF,TGTGCCAGCAGTTACTCTCGCGGGAGTCCCTCCAATGAGCAGTTCTTC
many,TRBD2,TRBJ2-1,TRBV4-1,CASSQSRAGGYHNEQFF,TGCGCCAGCAGCCAAAGCCGGGCGGGAGGGTACCACAATGAGCAGTTCTTC
few,TRBD1,TRBJ2-2,TRBV20-1,CSAAPGQGDTGELFF,TGCAGTGCTGCGCCAGGACAGGGGGACACCGGGGAGCTGTTTTTT
NA,TRBD2,TRBJ2-7,TRBV5-6,CASSSRILAGVPYEQYF,TGTGCCAGCAGCTCCCGGATACTAGCGGGAGTTCCTTACGAGCAGTACTTC
NA,TRBD1,TRBJ1-2,TRBV7-2,CASSLYDRGPGYTF,TGTGCCAGCAGCTTATATGACAGGGGGCCTGGCTACACCTTC
NA,NA,TRBJ1-1,TRBV20-1,CSARDFQGTAANTEAFF,TGCAGTGCTAGGGATTTTCAGGGGACGGCCGCGAACACTGAAGCTTTCTTT
NA,TRBD1,TRBJ1-5,TRBV12-3/TRBV12-4,CASSFSGQGEDQPQHF,TGTGCCAGCAGTTTTTCGGGACAGGGCGAAGATCAGCCCCAGCATTTT
few,TRBD2,TRBJ2-1,TRBV20-1,CSAGTSGRDEQFF,TGCAGTGCCGGGACTAGCGGGAGAGACGAGCAGTTCTTC
NA,NA,TRBJ1-2,TRBV18,CASSPPNVEGYTF,TGTGCCAGCTCACCACCTAACGTAGAAGGCTACACCTTC
few,TRBD2,TRBJ2-3,TRBV20-1,CSAITSGRSPDTQYF,TGCAGTGCGATTACTAGCGGGAGAAGTCCAGATACGCAGTATTTT
NA,NA,TRBJ2-2,TRBV7-2,CASSSTPNGELFF,TGTGCCAGCAGCTCAACCCCCAACGGGGAGCTGTTTTTT
NA,TRBD2,TRBJ2-5,TRBV2,CASIRSGSKSRETQYF,TGTGCCAGCATTAGAAGCGGGAGCAAATCCCGGGAGACCCAGTACTTC